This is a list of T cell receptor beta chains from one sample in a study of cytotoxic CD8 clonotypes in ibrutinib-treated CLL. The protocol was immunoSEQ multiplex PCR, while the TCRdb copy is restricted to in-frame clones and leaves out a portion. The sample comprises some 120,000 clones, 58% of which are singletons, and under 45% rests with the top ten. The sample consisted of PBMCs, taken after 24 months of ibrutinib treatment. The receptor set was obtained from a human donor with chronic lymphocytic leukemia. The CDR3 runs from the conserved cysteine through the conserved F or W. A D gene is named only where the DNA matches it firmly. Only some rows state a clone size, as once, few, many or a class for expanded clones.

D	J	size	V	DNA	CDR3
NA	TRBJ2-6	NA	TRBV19	TGTGCCAGTAGTATCAGGGGACCTGTGTGGGGGGCCAACGTCCTGACTTTC	CASSIRGPVWGANVLTF
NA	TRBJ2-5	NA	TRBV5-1	TGCGCCAGCAGCCTCTTACCTGAAGAGACCCAGTACTTC	CASSLLPEETQYF
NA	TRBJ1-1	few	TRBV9	TGTGCCAGCAGCGCGGATATGAACACTGAAGCTTTCTTT	CASSADMNTEAFF
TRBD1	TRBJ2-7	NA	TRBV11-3	TGTGCCAGCAGCTCATACAGGGGTCCCAGCTACGAGCAGTACTTC	CASSSYRGPSYEQYF
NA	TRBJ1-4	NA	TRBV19	TGTGCCAGTAGTCCGACAGCAACTAATGAAAAACTGTTTTTT	CASSPTATNEKLFF
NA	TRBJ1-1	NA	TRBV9	TGTGCCAGCAGCGTAGGCGTTGGGGGGGACACTGAAGCTTTCTTT	CASSVGVGGDTEAFF
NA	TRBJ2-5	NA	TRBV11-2	TGTGCCAGCAGCTGGACAGACCAAGAGACCCAGTACTTC	CASSWTDQETQYF
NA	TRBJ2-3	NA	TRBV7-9	TGTGCCAGCAGCCAGGGCACAGATACGCAGTATTTT	CASSQGTDTQYF
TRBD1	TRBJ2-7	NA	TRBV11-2	TGTGCCAGCAGCTTAGTCCGACAGGGAAACGAGCAGTACTTC	CASSLVRQGNEQYF
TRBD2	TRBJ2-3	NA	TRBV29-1	TGCAGCGTTGAGAGTCTAGCGGCGTACACAGATACGCAGTATTTT	CSVESLAAYTDTQYF
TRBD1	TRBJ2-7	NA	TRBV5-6	TGTGCCAGCAGCCTTCGGGACAGGACTTTCTTC	CASSLRDRTFF
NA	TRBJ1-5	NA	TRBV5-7	TGTGCCAGCAGCTCGAGGGGGGGGCAGCCCCAGCATTTT	CASSSRGGQPQHF
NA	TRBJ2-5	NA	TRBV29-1	TGCAGCGTGGGAGGCAAGGTGTCCCAAGAGACCCAGTACTTC	CSVGGKVSQETQYF
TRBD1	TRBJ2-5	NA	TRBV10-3	TGTGCCATCAGTGGAACAGGGGGCAACCAAGAGACCCAGTACTTC	CAISGTGGNQETQYF
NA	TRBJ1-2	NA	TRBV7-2	TGTGCCAGCAGCTTAGATGTGGTTTCTCGTGGCTACACCTTC	CASSLDVVSRGYTF
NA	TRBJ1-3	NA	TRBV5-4	TGTGCCAGCAGCTTGGATCAAGGGGCGACTGGAAACACCATATATTTT	CASSLDQGATGNTIYF
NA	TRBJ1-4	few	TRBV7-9	TGTGCCAGCAGCGGTCTGGGCAGAAAACTGTTTTTT	CASSGLGRKLFF
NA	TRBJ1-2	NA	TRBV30	TGTGCCTGGAGTTTAGGGGGGAATGGCTACACCTTC	CAWSLGGNGYTF
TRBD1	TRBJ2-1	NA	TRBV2	TGTGCCAGCAGTCGCGGACAGGGCTTGGATGAGCAGTTCTTC	CASSRGQGLDEQFF
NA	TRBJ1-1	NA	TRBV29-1	TGCAGCGTTGTAGCAGGGAGGAACACTGAAGCTTTCTTT	CSVVAGRNTEAFF
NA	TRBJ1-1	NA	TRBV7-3	TGTGCCAGCAGCCCCTTGACGGGAAGAACTGAAGCTTTCTTT	CASSPLTGRTEAFF
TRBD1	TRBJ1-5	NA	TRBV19	TGTGCCAGTAAAGGGGGACAGCACAATCAGCCCCAGCATTTT	CASKGGQHNQPQHF
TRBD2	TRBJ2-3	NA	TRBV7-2	TGTGCCAGCAGCCGATCTAGCGGGGGGGTCCCAGGCACAGATACGCAGTATTTT	CASSRSSGGVPGTDTQYF
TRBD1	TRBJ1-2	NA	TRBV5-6	TGTGCCAGCAGCCTGAGGACAGGACACTATGGCTACACCTTC	CASSLRTGHYGYTF
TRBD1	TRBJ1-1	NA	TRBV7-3	TGTGCCAGCAGCCAACAGGGGGCGGGAACTGAAGCTTTCTTT	CASSQQGAGTEAFF
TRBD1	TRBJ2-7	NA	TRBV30	TGTGCCTGGAGCGACCTTGTGGCAGGGGGCATTAACGAGCAGTACTTC	CAWSDLVAGGINEQYF
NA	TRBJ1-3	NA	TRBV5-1	TGCGCCAGCAGCTTATCAGGGTCGGAAAACACCATATATTTT	CASSLSGSENTIYF
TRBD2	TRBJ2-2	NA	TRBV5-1	TGCGCCAGCAGCCCGGGAGCGGGGGGGCCAAGCACCGGGGAGCTGTTTTTT	CASSPGAGGPSTGELFF
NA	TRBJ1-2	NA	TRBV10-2	TGCGCCATACAGCGGGCCGGGGGCCCCTATGGCTACACCTTC	CAIQRAGGPYGYTF
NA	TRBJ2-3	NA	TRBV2	TGTGCCAGCAGCCCGACAGATACGCAGTATTTT	CASSPTDTQYF
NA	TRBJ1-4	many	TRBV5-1	TGCGCCAGCAGCTTGACTGCTAATGAAAAACTGTTTTTT	CASSLTANEKLFF
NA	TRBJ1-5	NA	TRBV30	TGTGCCTGGGCCAAATCAAAGGATCAGCCCCAGCATTTT	CAWAKSKDQPQHF
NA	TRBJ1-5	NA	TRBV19	TGTGCCAGTATGAGGGAAAATCAGCCCCAGCATTTT	CASMRENQPQHF
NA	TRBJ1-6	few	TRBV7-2	TGTGCCAGCAGCTTAACAGGGTTGAATTCACCCCTCCACTTT	CASSLTGLNSPLHF
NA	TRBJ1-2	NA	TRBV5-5	TGTGCCAGCAGCTTGTTACTCCCCGGGGAGGGAAGGAACTATGGCTACACCTTC	CASSLLLPGEGRNYGYTF
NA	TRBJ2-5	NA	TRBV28	TGTGCCAGCCAGGGGGAGACCCAGTACTTC	CASQGETQYF
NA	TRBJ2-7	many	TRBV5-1	TGCGCCAGCAGCCTTTCCACAGGGTCCTACGAGCAGTACTTC	CASSLSTGSYEQYF
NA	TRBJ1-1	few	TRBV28	TGTGCCACTCTTTCTGACAGGTCTCGGGAAGCTTTCTTT	CATLSDRSREAFF
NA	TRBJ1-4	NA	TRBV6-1	TGTGCCAGCAGTGTAGACAGGACGAATGAAAAACTGTTTTTT	CASSVDRTNEKLFF
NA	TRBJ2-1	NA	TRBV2	TGTGCCAGCAGCACAAGGGAAGGTGAGCAGTTCTTC	CASSTREGEQFF
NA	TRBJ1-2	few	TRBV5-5	TGTGCCAGCAGCTCCGACACCTATGGCTACACCTTC	CASSSDTYGYTF